One sample yielded the 9 T cell receptor beta chains listed below, sequenced in a study of shared clonotypes between healthy human individuals. Clones were sequenced by immunoSEQ multiplex PCR, and TCRdb holds only the in-frame ones, with some missing. The data hold 2 million to 2.5 million clones, with more than 85% observed a single time. The sequenced material came from naive CD4+ T cells from PBMCs. This sample's subset: CD45RA+ positively selected. The source is a man aged 18 to 35 in good health. Some clones in this sample may be carry-over from other donors' samples.

The rearrangement uses TRBV30 and TRBJ2-6, with 10 positions matching TRBD2. V dropped 5 bases and J dropped 3; count of bases not matched to a gene: 4. This CDR3 spans 15 amino acids. Germline V CDR1 and CDR2: GTSNPN, SVGIG (reference sequence). CDR3 loop: CAWEAGGLGANVLTF. As DNA, the CDR3 is TGTGCCTGGGAAGCGGGAGGGCTTGGGGCCAACGTCCTGACTTTC.

The chain carries TRBV7-3 and TRBJ2-2, with D possibly matching TRBD2 (6 bases). CDR3 length: 16 residues. V dropped 4 bases and J dropped 1 base, with 13 bases sitting between them. Germline V lookup: CDR1 SGHTA, CDR2 FQGTGA. CDR3 sequence reads: CASSSLAVRNTGELFF. CDR3 bases: TGTGCCAGCAGCTCGTTAGCGGTCCGGAACACCGGGGAGCTGTTTTTT.

This chain uses TRBV6-6 with TRBJ1-2, with 8 bases identical to TRBD1. V gave up 0 bases and J gave up 4 bases; unmatched junction bases: 4. The CDR3 consists of 15 residues. The V gene's germline CDR1 is MNHNY and CDR2 SVGAGI (reference sequence). DNA for the CDR3: TGTGCCAGCAGTTACTCAGCAGGGGGCGCCTATGGCTACACCTTC. This codes for CASSYSAGGAYGYTF.

This chain links TRBV27 with TRBJ1-6, with 8 nucleotides matching TRBD1. The CDR3 consists of 14 residues. V shed 7 bases and J 9 bases; nucleotides not matched to a gene: 8. Germline assignment: CDR1 MNHEY and CDR2 SMNVEV (reference sequence). This chain's CDR3 is CASNGNRGVSPLHF. The CDR3 region has the DNA TGTGCCAGCAATGGTAACAGGGGGGTTTCACCCCTCCACTTT.

This clone showed up just once. The same CDR3 arises from other DNA sequences in this sample as well. The gene calls are TRBV6-5 and TRBJ2-7; D gene uncertain. CDR1 is MNHEY, CDR2 SVGAGI, per germline. This CDR3 region has 16 residues. The V end lost 0 bases, the J end lost 3 bases, and 15 bases lay between the germline ends. CDR3 amino acids: CASSYSKGSWGYEQYF. In nucleotides, the CDR3 is TGTGCCAGCAGTTACTCGAAAGGCAGTTGGGGCTACGAGCAGTACTTC.

The rearrangement links TRBV5-1 to TRBJ1-1; 7 bases match TRBD1. Trimming took 0 bases from V and 0 from J; bases not matched to a gene: 8. Per germline, CDR1 SGHRS and CDR2 YFSETQ. The CDR3 spans 17 residues. In DNA, the CDR3 is TGCGCCAGCAGCTTGGGTGCAGGGGGGATTATGAACACTGAAGCTTTCTTT. This gives the protein CASSLGAGGIMNTEAFF.

The chain links TRBV11-2 to TRBJ1-4; D ambiguous. The CDR3 covers 15 residues. Germline assignment: CDR1 SGHAT and CDR2 FQNNGV. Trimming cost V 4 bases and J 3 bases, with 12 bases left between them. CDR3 coding DNA: TGTGCCAGCAGCTACCGAACGGCTGCTAATGAAAAACTGTTTTTT. It translates to CASSYRTAANEKLFF.

Details on this clone: In the same sample, other DNA sequences code for this CDR3. The V call is TRBV5-1, the J call TRBJ2-7; 11 nucleotides line up with TRBD1. Per the germline V gene, CDR1 is SGHRS and CDR2 is YFSETQ. The CDR3 covers 14 residues. After removal of 0 bases from V and 6 bases from J, the junction contained 2 bases not matched to a gene. The CDR3 DNA reads TGCGCCAGCAGCTTGGGGACAGGGGGCAGCGAGCAGTACTTC. Translating gives CASSLGTGGSEQYF.

The chain employs TRBV7-2 and TRBJ2-7, with D perhaps matching TRBD2 (5 bases). The CDR3 covers 14 residues. V dropped 2 bases and J dropped 1 base, with 9 bases sitting between them. From germline, CDR1 is SGHTA and CDR2 FQGNSA. CDR3 sequence (DNA): TGTGCCAGCAGCTTACAATCGGGATCCTACGAGCAGTACTTC. Protein: CASSLQSGSYEQYF.